This record concerns one TCR beta chain sequence. The data derive from a study of blood T cell repertoires in COVID-19. Study context: Researchers got acute and convalescent COVID-19 samples from the United States, Italy and Spain. T cells, B-cell-depleted T cells, or PBMCs provided the cDNA or gDNA that served as material.

Study processing details: Reference gene primers were amplified, and this amplification served to estimate nucleated cell counts. The repertoire was sequenced with immunoSEQ multiplex PCR; TCRdb's copy has only in-frame clones and lacks some. D and trimming were read from the DNA, whereas the V and J calls and clone size are those reported in that table. The data contain about 28,000 clones, less than 80% of them seen just once; the ten biggest clones take up under 25%. V was clipped by 7 bases and J by 3 bases, with 19 bases between them. The V gene's germline CDR1 is MNHEY and CDR2 SVGAGI. This CDR3 is built from 15 residues.

The source of this sequence is a boy under 10 years old with active or convalescent COVID-19. The V call is TRBV6-5, the J call TRBJ2-7, with D possibly matching TRBD1 (5 bases). The specimen was peripheral blood. CDR3 region: CASTRSGSGNYEQYF. The CDR3 DNA sequence: TGTGCCAGCACCAGATCAGGGTCAGGAAACTACGAGCAGTACTTC.